This T cell receptor beta chain is drawn from a study of shared clonotypes between healthy human individuals. The overall study: Donors consisted of a couple of women and three men between 18 and 49.

Original processing notes: ImmunoSEQ junction-only sequences lacked quality scores, so their filtering differed. Measured with immunoSEQ multiplex PCR; TCRdb has only the in-frame clones, and not every one. That table gives V, J and clone size, and the DNA gave D and trimming. The sample carries some 2,100,000 clones, approximately 95% recorded once. This clone was counted once. Its target is not known. Broader study findings: The study found 4.5% to 6% of naive CD4 clonotypes shared across a few donors. Sharing of clonotypes among donors was expected to vary with sequencing depth.

CDR3 length: 15 amino acids. V lost 5 bases to trimming and J lost 5 bases, with 16 bases between them. Germline-derived CDR1 and CDR2 are MDHEN and SYDVKM. V gene TRBV28 combines with J gene TRBJ1-5; D unclear. The sequence came from a man between 18 and 29 years old in good health. The specimen sequenced was naive CD4+ T cells sorted from blood. The subset is: CD45RA+ positively selected. The CDR3 DNA reads TGTGCCAGCAGTACTCAAGGGATTGGAGATCAGCCCCAGCATTTT. Translating gives CASSTQGIGDQPQHF.